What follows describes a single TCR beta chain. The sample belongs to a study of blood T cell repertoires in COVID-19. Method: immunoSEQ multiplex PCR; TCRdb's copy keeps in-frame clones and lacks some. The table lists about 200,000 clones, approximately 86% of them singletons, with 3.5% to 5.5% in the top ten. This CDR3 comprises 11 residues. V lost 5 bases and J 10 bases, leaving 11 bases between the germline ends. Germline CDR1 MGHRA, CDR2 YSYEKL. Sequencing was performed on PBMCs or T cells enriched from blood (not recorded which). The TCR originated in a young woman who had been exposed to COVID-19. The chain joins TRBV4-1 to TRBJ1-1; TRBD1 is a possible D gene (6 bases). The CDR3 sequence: CASSTQGVAFF. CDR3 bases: TGCGCCAGCAGCACACAGGGCGTAGCTTTCTTT.